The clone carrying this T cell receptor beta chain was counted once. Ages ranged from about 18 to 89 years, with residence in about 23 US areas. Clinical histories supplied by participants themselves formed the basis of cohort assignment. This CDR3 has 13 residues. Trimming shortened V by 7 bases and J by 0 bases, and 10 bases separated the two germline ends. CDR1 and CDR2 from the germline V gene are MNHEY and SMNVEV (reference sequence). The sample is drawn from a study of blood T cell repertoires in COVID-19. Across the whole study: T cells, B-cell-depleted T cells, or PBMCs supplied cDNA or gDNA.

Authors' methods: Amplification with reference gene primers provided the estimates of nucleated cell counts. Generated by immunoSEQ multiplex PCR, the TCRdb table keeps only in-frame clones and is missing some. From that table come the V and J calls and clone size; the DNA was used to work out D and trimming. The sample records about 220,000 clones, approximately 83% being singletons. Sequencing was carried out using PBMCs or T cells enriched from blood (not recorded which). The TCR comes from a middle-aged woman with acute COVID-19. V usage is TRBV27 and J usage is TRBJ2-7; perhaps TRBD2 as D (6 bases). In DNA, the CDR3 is TGTGCCAGCAAGCTCGGGGGCTCCTACGAGCAGTACTTC. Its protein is CASKLGGSYEQYF.